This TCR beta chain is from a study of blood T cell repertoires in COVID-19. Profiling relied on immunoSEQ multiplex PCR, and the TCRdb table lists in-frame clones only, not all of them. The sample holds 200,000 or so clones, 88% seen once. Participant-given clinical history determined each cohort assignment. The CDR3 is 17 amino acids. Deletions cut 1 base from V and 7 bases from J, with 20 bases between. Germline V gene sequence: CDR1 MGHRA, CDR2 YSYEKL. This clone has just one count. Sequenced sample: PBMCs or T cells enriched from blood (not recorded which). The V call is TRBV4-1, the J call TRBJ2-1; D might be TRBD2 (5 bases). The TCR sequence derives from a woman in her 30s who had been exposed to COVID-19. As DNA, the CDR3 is TGCGCCAGCAGCCAAGGTGGCCTTAGCGACCTAGGTAATGAGCAGTTCTTC. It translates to CASSQGGLSDLGNEQFF.